The entry that follows covers one T cell receptor beta chain sequence. No antigen is known for it. Other DNA sequences in the sample encode the same CDR3. Of the isolated RNA, all was reverse transcribed, and so the sequenced material was expressed TCRB transcripts. Generated by immunoSEQ multiplex PCR, the TCRdb table keeps only in-frame clones and is missing some. The sample includes hundreds of thousands of clones, more than 12% seen only once; the top ten take approximately 0.039%. The sample originates from a study of beta chain features in type 1 diabetes. Whole-study findings and limits: Type 1 diabetes patients showed a moderate but significant shortening of TCRB CDR3s in all four CD4+ subsets.

J was trimmed by 7 bases and V by 3 bases; bases with no gene match: 5. The CDR3 is 14 residues long. Per germline, CDR1 SGDLS and CDR2 YYNGEE. This sequence originates from a man in his late teens or twenties with type 1 diabetes. The sequenced material came from naive CD4+ T cells from blood. The J gene is TRBJ2-2, the V gene TRBV9, with 8 bases lining up with TRBD1. CDR3 sequence reads: CASSADRGGGELFF. Written as DNA, the CDR3 is TGTGCCAGCAGCGCAGACAGGGGAGGCGGGGAGCTGTTTTTT.